This T cell receptor beta chain was captured in a study of post-analysis software for immune sequencing data (dated by TCRdb to 2013 to 2016). For the wider study: Relapsing-remitting, secondary progressive and progressive-relapsing multiple sclerosis were recorded as disease courses, and subtype annotation was lacking for some patients. The patient repertoires were set against 10 or so previously published healthy control repertoires from donors whose ages ranged from about 6 to 27 years. A subset of samples was prepared in parallel using single-end sample barcoding, then pooled and co-amplified after Illumina adapter ligation.

Counted from cysteine to phenylalanine, this CDR3 has 14 amino acids. Only CDR3 DNA is held: 42 bases, read in frame from base 1. In the germline V gene, CDR1 corresponds to ENHRY and CDR2 to SYGVKD. V and J are truncated by 0 bases and 3 bases respectively, leaving an intervening sequence of 5 bases. TCR beta repertoires were profiled from peripheral blood of more than ten young patients with multiple sclerosis to demonstrate the VDJtools post-analysis software. Multiple sclerosis patients were children and adolescents aged roughly 6 to 15 years. Library preparation employed PCR. The data were produced on an Illumina HiSeq 2500. Unique molecular identifiers were incorporated into TCR beta cDNA libraries to reduce PCR and sequencing biases. Roughly 0.5 million cDNA molecules were obtained per 1 to 10 million input T cells, so each molecule approximated one T cell. Patient libraries were prepared and sequenced with the same protocol used for the earlier healthy control dataset. Samples belonging to the same batch were prepared together, multiplexed and sequenced on a shared HiSeq lane. Turning to the authors' computational methods: MIGEC handled the raw barcoded reads, throwing out single-read molecular identifier groups before consensus assembly and CDR3 extraction. Clonotype tables were post-analysed with VDJtools, and diversity was normalized by down-sampling all datasets to the smallest sample size. To correct batch-related cross-sample contamination, repertoire overlap clustering matched CDR3 amino acid sequences but not nucleotide sequences. TCRdb ran its own pipeline on the public reads, namely fastp trimming at Q25 and MiXCR clone calling, and kept in-frame beta chains. Here each entry gathers all rows of one CDR3 protein and keeps the most common genes and DNA. TCRdb's processing, not the authors' own work, is the source of the V and J calls. Across this sample there are approximately 660,000 distinct CDR3 sequences, with approximately 60% seen only once. Of the sample, around 11% falls within the top ten clones.

This clonotype was picked up one time. The antigen this receptor binds is unknown. No per-base quality is available; no much larger clone lies one base away. On the study overall, not on this receptor specifically: Direct clustering with F measure revealed strong co-clustering of samples prepared in the same batch, which led to a batch-effect correction. Significantly higher frequencies in patients than in controls were found for about five TRBV segments, including TRBV5-6, TRBV5-1 and TRBV20-1. The control group was slightly older than the multiple sclerosis patient group. Significantly lower normalized Chao1 diversity was found in multiple sclerosis patients than in controls, suggesting substantial peripheral T-cell clonal expansion.

The clonotype was recovered from a girl aged 2 to 10 with multiple sclerosis. Specimen: blood. The chain is assembled from TRBV10-3 and TRBJ2-2; perhaps TRBD2 is the D gene, with 5 bases matching. The DNA sequence follows: TGTGCCATCAGTGAGTCGCGGGACACCGGGGAGCTGTTTTTT. This is translated as CAISESRDTGELFF.